Listed here are 20 T cell receptor beta chains from one sample, sequenced in a study of T cells in Graves' hyperthyroidism and ophthalmopathy. Researchers took RNA transcripts and amplified the TCR beta CDR3 regions from them. The TCR CDR3 first-round RT-PCR relied on the HTBI primer set. Via MiXCR, TCRdb re-called the multiplex PCR reads, giving one row per CDR3 protein. The table records 600,000 to 900,000 distinct CDR3 sequences, around 17% of them present only once. Sequencing was done on a sample of blood. These receptors were obtained from a man aged 18 to 35 with Graves' hyperthyroidism.

This clonotype was counted ten times or more. The chain joins TRBV6-1 to TRBJ1-1; unclear D gene. Germline V gives CDR1 MNHNS, CDR2 SASEGT. CDR3 length: 15 amino acids. V lost 7 bases, J lost 1 base, and 16 bases lay in between. CDR3 amino acids: CASTQRALRNTEAFF. In DNA form, the CDR3 reads TGTGCCAGCACCCAAAGGGCTTTGCGGAACACTGAAGCTTTCTTT.

This clonotype was seen many times. J is TRBJ2-1 and V is TRBV27; 11 bases agree with TRBD2. Per the germline V gene, CDR1 is MNHEY and CDR2 is SMNVEV (reference sequence). The length of the CDR3 is 16 residues. V lost 5 bases to trimming and J lost 2 bases; unmatched junction nucleotides: 5. The chain's CDR3 is CASSGRLAGPYNEQFF. The CDR3 coding sequence is TGTGCCAGCAGTGGAAGACTAGCGGGGCCCTACAATGAGCAGTTCTTC.

This clonotype has more than one count but fewer than ten. The rearrangement joins TRBV4-1 to TRBJ2-7, with TRBD2 matching over 11 bases. The CDR3 sequence is 15 residues long. The trim removed 5 bases at V and 2 bases at J, leaving 5 bases unmatched. Germline V CDR1 and CDR2: MGHRA, YSYEKL. CDR3 loop: CASSYLAGGTYEQYF. The CDR3 nucleotides read TGCGCCAGCAGCTACCTAGCGGGAGGAACCTACGAGCAGTACTTC.

This clonotype turned up a few times. The chain has TRBV29-1 and TRBJ2-1; D not certain. Trimming took off 2 bases at V and 5 bases at J, with 7 bases between the two ends. The germline gives CDR1 SQVTM, CDR2 ANQGSEA. This CDR3 spans 12 amino acids. This chain's CDR3 is CSVERKDNEQFF. The CDR3 DNA is TGCAGCGTTGAACGCAAAGACAATGAGCAGTTCTTC.

This clonotype was seen repeatedly, ten times or more. The J gene is TRBJ2-7, the V gene TRBV24-1, with 13 bases lining up with TRBD2. The CDR3 length is 16 residues. The germline V gene encodes CDR1 KGHDR and CDR2 SFDVKD. V gave up 4 bases and J gave up 3 bases; unmatched junction bases: 5. In nucleotides, the CDR3 is TGTGCCACCAGTGACGCCGGGACTAGCGGGATCTACGAGCAGTACTTC. Translated, it gives CATSDAGTSGIYEQYF.

This clonotype was seen only a few times. This rearrangement joins TRBV6-1 to TRBJ2-6; 7 bases line up with TRBD1. The CDR3 is made up of 16 amino acids. The trim removed 7 bases at V and 6 bases at J, leaving 12 bases unmatched. The germline V gene has CDR1 MNHNS and CDR2 SASEGT. Written as DNA, the CDR3 is TGTGCCAGCACCCAAGAAGGGGGCGCTGAGGCCAACGTCCTGACTTTC. Translation gives CASTQEGGAEANVLTF.

The sample holds many counts of this clonotype. This chain uses TRBV28 with TRBJ2-3; 9 bases are a match to TRBD1. This CDR3 has 16 residues. Germline CDR1 and CDR2: MDHEN and SYDVKM. The V and J ends lost 5 bases and 2 bases, in that order; junction bases with no gene match: 8. In DNA form, the CDR3 reads TGTGCCAGCAGTGCCACAGGGGGCCTCAACACAGATACGCAGTATTTT. It specifies CASSATGGLNTDTQYF.

This clonotype turned up a few times. The chain combines TRBV20-1 with TRBJ1-2; TRBD1 might be the D (6 bases). Trimming pared 0 bases from V and 4 bases from J, leaving 9 bases between. The CDR3 spans 13 residues. CDR1 and CDR2 (germline): DFQATT, SNEGSKA (reference sequence). The CDR3 here is CSAREGGFYGYTF. The CDR3 DNA follows: TGCAGTGCTAGAGAAGGGGGGTTCTATGGCTACACCTTC.

This clonotype was detected only a few times. The CDR3: CASSGPADEQYF. CDR3 DNA sequence: TGTGCCAGCAGTGGGCCAGCGGACGAGCAGTACTTC. The genes are TRBV28 and TRBJ2-7; D might be TRBD2 (5 bases). Germline V CDR1 and CDR2: MDHEN, SYDVKM. This CDR3 has 12 residues. Trimming took 5 bases from V and 5 from J, leaving 10 bases between them.

This chain connects TRBV4-1 to TRBJ1-1; no definite D call. The germline gives CDR1 MGHRA, CDR2 YSYEKL. V lost 0 bases to trimming and J lost 10 bases, with 12 bases between them. CDR3 length: 13 residues. This CDR3 reads CASSQELPGGAFF. CDR3 bases: TGCGCCAGCAGCCAAGAACTACCCGGAGGAGCTTTCTTT.

This clonotype was observed at least ten times. The chain combines TRBV28 with TRBJ1-2; D is undetermined. CDR1 and CDR2 from the germline V gene are MDHEN and SYDVKM. The CDR3 is made up of 11 amino acids. The ends were cut back, 8 bases at V and 4 bases at J, with 8 bases in the middle. The chain's CDR3 is CASRSSYGYTF. The CDR3 coding sequence is TGTGCCAGCCGTAGTAGCTATGGCTACACCTTC.

This clonotype has a single count. CDR3 region: CASSLLRDGGEYHATNEKLFF. DNA for the CDR3: TGTGCCAGCAGCTTACTTAGAGATGGTGGGGAGTATCACGCAACTAATGAAAAACTGTTTTTT. V is TRBV7-9 and J is TRBJ1-4; D is unresolved. Per the germline V gene, CDR1 is SEHNR and CDR2 is FQNEAQ (reference sequence). The CDR3 contains 21 residues. V lost 2 bases to trimming and J lost 0 bases, with 25 bases between them.

This clonotype was counted ten times or more. The CDR3 nucleotides are TGTGCCAGCTCACCACTCCACGGCGGCCCCTACGAGCAGTACTTC. Translating gives CASSPLHGGPYEQYF. V gene TRBV18 combines with J gene TRBJ2-7; no reliable D call. Deletions cut 1 base from V and 2 bases from J, with 12 bases between. The germline V gene has CDR1 KGHSH and CDR2 LQKENI. CDR3 size: 15 residues.

V gene TRBV5-1 combines with J gene TRBJ1-2; 7 positions agree with TRBD1. Germline values: CDR1 SGHRS, CDR2 YFSETQ. The CDR3 has 14 residues. V lost 4 bases and J lost 6; bases outside the gene matches: 9. CDR3 protein: CASSTDRERNGYTF. DNA of the CDR3: TGCGCCAGCAGCACAGACAGGGAGCGTAATGGCTACACCTTC.

This clonotype was detected ten times or more. The chain has TRBV28 and TRBJ1-1; TRBD1 matches 9 bases. The CDR3 covers 14 residues. Germline V lookup: CDR1 MDHEN, CDR2 SYDVKM. V shed 5 bases, J shed 8 bases, and the junction held 9 bases outside the gene matches. The CDR3: CASSKYRGRGEAFF. The CDR3 DNA follows: TGTGCCAGCAGTAAATACAGGGGGCGAGGGGAAGCTTTCTTT.

This clonotype was recorded at least ten times. The rearrangement uses TRBV28 and TRBJ2-5; 10 bases are shared with TRBD1. This CDR3 spans 13 amino acids. Looked up from germline, CDR1 is MDHEN and CDR2 is SYDVKM. The junction had 3 bases not matched to a gene; V was cut back by 5 bases and J by 6 bases. CDR3 DNA sequence: TGTGCCAGCAGTGACAGGGGGCGACAGACCCAGTACTTC. Translating it yields CASSDRGRQTQYF.

This clonotype was detected ten times or more. The chain couples TRBV7-3 to TRBJ2-1, with no clear D. Germline V gene data show CDR1 as SGHTA and CDR2 as FQGTGA. The length of the CDR3 is 17 residues. Trimming shortened V by 5 bases and J by 0 bases, and 17 bases separated the two germline ends. In DNA, the CDR3 is TGTGCCAGCAGCCTAATGGGCGGACCCAGCTCCTACAATGAGCAGTTCTTC. Translated, it gives CASSLMGGPSSYNEQFF.

In this sample, this clonotype turned up a few times. This chain connects TRBV11-2 to TRBJ2-7, with a tentative D call TRBD2 (5 bases). The CDR3 has 15 amino acids. Germline loops: CDR1 SGHAT, CDR2 FQNNGV. Trimming shortened V by 5 bases and J by 5 bases, and 19 bases separated the two germline ends. The CDR3 DNA is TGTGCCAGCAGCGCCAGTTGGGGAGCGGTCGACGAGCAGTACTTC. Amino acid sequence: CASSASWGAVDEQYF.

The rearrangement joins TRBV15 to TRBJ2-2; TRBD1 agrees at 9 bases. There are 14 residues in the CDR3. The V gene end was trimmed by 7 bases and the J gene end by 5 bases; junction bases not matched to a gene: 5. Germline V gene sequence: CDR1 LNHNV, CDR2 YYDKDF (reference sequence). The DNA for the CDR3 is TGTGCCACCACCAGGACAGGGGAAACCGGGGAGCTGTTTTTT. This gives the protein CATTRTGETGELFF.

This clonotype has only a few counts. The chain carries TRBV27 and TRBJ1-2, with 8 bases matching TRBD1. Germline trimming cut 5 bases from V and 7 bases from J; bases unmatched to any gene: 12. The CDR3 has 15 amino acids. Germline CDR1 MNHEY, CDR2 SMNVEV (reference sequence). CDR3 nucleotides: TGTGCCAGCAGTGCACGAACAGGGGGTCGATTTGGCTACACCTTC. It encodes CASSARTGGRFGYTF.